The T cell receptor beta chain under discussion was sequenced for a study of long-term antiretroviral therapy in people with HIV. This clone was seen more than once but under ten times. This CDR3 is built from 14 residues. Germline lookup yields CDR1 SGHTA and CDR2 FQGNSA. V shed 7 bases and J shed 6 bases, with 16 bases lying between them. The run of the v3.0 immunoSEQ assay was at survey level. This table comes from immunoSEQ multiplex PCR, and its TCRdb copy is limited to in-frame clones, with some not included. The sample lists about 22,000 clones; less than 80% were seen once. The chain joins TRBV7-2 to TRBJ1-5, with a possible D match to TRBD1 (5 bases). The clonotype originates from a woman aged 40 to 50 with HIV. Specimen: unsorted PBMCs, collected 4.1 years after starting antiretroviral therapy. The CDR3 protein is CASTPNVQGQPQHF. In DNA, the CDR3 is TGTGCCAGCACCCCGAATGTTCAGGGTCAGCCCCAGCATTTT.